This T cell receptor (beta chain) is from a study of cytomegalovirus exposure and HLA in healthy donors. Study-level results: Common viral pathogens (according to a later analysis) appeared linked to several of the most significant clusters. An ancestry cluster, one associated with Asian ancestry, reportedly showed fewer N-insertions than the approximately 670-donor mean in a later analysis. Immune exposure information comprised only CMV serostatus.

To note about this clone: Its target is unknown.

The PCR contained 60 Vbeta and 13 Jbeta primers. The data were produced by immunoSEQ multiplex PCR, yet TCRdb's version contains in-frame clones alone and is incomplete. The sample holds 150,000 to 200,000 clones; around 83% are singletons and the top ten take about 0.89%. Despite likely unrecorded immune exposures, the donors were nominally healthy at the time of sampling. The TCR sequence derives from a girl aged 2 to 10 in good health and CMV-seropositive. What was sequenced was PBMCs.

In DNA form, the CDR3 reads TGCGCCAGCACCCTCGGGACAGGATTGTACGAGCAGTACTTC. Translation: CASTLGTGLYEQYF. V and J are TRBV10-1 and TRBJ2-7; 8 bases fit TRBD1. V shed 7 bases, J shed 4 bases, and the junction held 9 bases outside the gene matches. Germline CDR1 reads WNHNN; CDR2 reads SYGVQD (reference sequence). The CDR3 is 14 residues long.